These T cell receptor beta chains were read from a single sample in a study of blood T cell repertoires in COVID-19. Generated by immunoSEQ multiplex PCR, the TCRdb table keeps only in-frame clones and is missing some. The sample has about 270,000 clones, roughly 89% seen once; the top ten hold 2% to 2.5%. The specimen was peripheral blood. Receptors originate from a man aged 45 to 65 with acute or convalescent COVID-19. Each CDR3 is given with its conserved first and last residue. A D gene is named only where the DNA matches it firmly.

length | D | J | V | DNA | CDR3
13 | - | TRBJ1-4 | TRBV12-5 | TGTGCTAGTGGTTCGGGGGACGGTGAAAAACTGTTTTTT | CASGSGDGEKLFF
16 | TRBD2 | TRBJ2-1 | TRBV5-6 | TGTGCCAGCAGTCCGGGACTAGCGGTTTCCTACAATGAGCAGTTCTTC | CASSPGLAVSYNEQFF
12 | - | TRBJ1-2 | TRBV10-3 | TGTGCCACCCTAGGGGGTGTGTGGGGCTACACCTTC | CATLGGVWGYTF
16 | - | TRBJ2-2 | TRBV11-3 | TGTGCCAGCAGCCCGGAGGTAGGGAGGAACACCGGGGAGCTGTTTTTT | CASSPEVGRNTGELFF
16 | - | TRBJ1-5 | TRBV30 | TGTGCCTGGAGTGTGGGGGGGAATCAGGGCAATCAGCCCCAGCATTTT | CAWSVGGNQGNQPQHF
15 | TRBD1 | TRBJ1-1 | TRBV7-6 | TGTGCCAGCAGCTTAGGGAGACAGGGGTACACTGAAGCTTTCTTT | CASSLGRQGYTEAFF
17 | TRBD2 | TRBJ2-7 | TRBV25-1 | TGTGCCAGCAGTGAAGGGCTAGCGGGGGGGATTTCCAACGAGCAGTACTTC | CASSEGLAGGISNEQYF
17 | - | TRBJ1-2 | TRBV27 | TGTGCCAGCAGTTTGCTGCAGTCAGGGAAGGGTAACTATGGCTACACCTTC | CASSLLQSGKGNYGYTF
15 | - | TRBJ2-5 | TRBV21-1 | TGTGCCAGCAGCAGAGCCGGGACAGTTCGAGAGACCCAGTACTTC | CASSRAGTVRETQYF
15 | TRBD1 | TRBJ2-1 | TRBV5-1 | TGCGCCAGCAGCTTGGCGGGGGCCACAGGGGGTGAGCAGTTCTTC | CASSLAGATGGEQFF
13 | TRBD1 | TRBJ2-3 | TRBV5-1 | TGCGCCAGCCGTCCCGGGACAGGGTGGGTGCAGTATTTT | CASRPGTGWVQYF